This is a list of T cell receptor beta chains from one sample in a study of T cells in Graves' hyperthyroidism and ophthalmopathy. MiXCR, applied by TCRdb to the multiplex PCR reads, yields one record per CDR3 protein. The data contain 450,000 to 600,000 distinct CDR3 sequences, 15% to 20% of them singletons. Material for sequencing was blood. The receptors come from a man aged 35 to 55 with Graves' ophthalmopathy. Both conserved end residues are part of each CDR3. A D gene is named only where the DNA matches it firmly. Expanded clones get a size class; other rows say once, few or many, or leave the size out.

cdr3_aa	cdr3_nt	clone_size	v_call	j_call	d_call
CASSEYGSIQYF	TGTGCCAGCAGTGAATATGGAAGCATCCAGTACTTC	-	TRBV25-1	TRBJ2-5	-
CASSFRRDTNTQYF	TGTGCCAGCAGTTTTAGGAGGGACACGAATACGCAGTATTTT	-	TRBV28	TRBJ2-3	-
CAWRKTGMNERLFF	TGTGCCTGGAGGAAGACAGGGATGAATGAAAGACTGTTTTTT	-	TRBV30	TRBJ1-4	TRBD1
CASSYSRTAGQKLFF	TGTGCCAGCAGTTACTCAAGGACTGCCGGACAAAAACTGTTTTTT	-	TRBV6-2/TRBV6-3	TRBJ1-4	-
CASSDQRQGGEKLFF	TGCGCCAGCAGCGACCAACGACAGGGCGGTGAAAAACTGTTTTTT	few	TRBV5-1	TRBJ1-4	TRBD1
CASSQRQGVNEQFF	TGTGCCAGCAGCCAGAGACAGGGAGTGAATGAGCAGTTCTTC	-	TRBV5-4	TRBJ2-1	TRBD1
CASSLTPTSGYNEQFF	TGTGCCAGCAGTCTAACCCCAACTAGCGGTTACAATGAGCAGTTCTTC	-	TRBV11-2	TRBJ2-1	TRBD2
CASSLGTGFHEQYF	TGTGCCAGCAGCTTAGGGACAGGATTTCACGAGCAGTACTTC	-	TRBV11-2	TRBJ2-7	TRBD1
CSATTGGAENEQFF	TGCAGTGCTACGACAGGGGGCGCAGAAAATGAGCAGTTCTTC	-	TRBV20-1	TRBJ2-1	TRBD1
CASSQQGTDTQYF	TGTGCCAGCAGTCAACAGGGCACAGATACGCAGTATTTT	many	TRBV13	TRBJ2-3	-
CASSESPSYEQYF	TGTGCCAGCAGTGAATCCCCGAGTTACGAGCAGTACTTC	-	TRBV25-1	TRBJ2-7	-
CASTPRDRGTYEQYF	TGTGCCAGCACTCCGAGGGACAGGGGTACCTACGAGCAGTACTTC	many	TRBV6-1	TRBJ2-7	TRBD1
CASSGLGETQYF	TGTGCCAGCAGTGGACTGGGGGAGACCCAGTACTTC	few	TRBV6-1	TRBJ2-5	-
CASCAGGVSTDTQYF	TGTGCCAGCTGTGCCGGCGGGGTAAGCACAGATACGCAGTATTTT	few	TRBV4-2	TRBJ2-3	-
CASSSGQGLEKLFF	TGTGCCAGCAGCTCGGGACAGGGACTAGAAAAACTGTTTTTT	-	TRBV7-9	TRBJ1-4	TRBD1
CASSLMGTGGALQTQYF	TGTGCCAGCAGCTTAATGGGGACAGGGGGCGCGTTACAGACCCAGTACTTC	-	TRBV7-2	TRBJ2-5	TRBD1
CSAADRARTEAFF	TGCAGTGCTGCCGACAGGGCCAGGACTGAAGCTTTCTTT	-	TRBV20-1	TRBJ1-1	TRBD1
CASSEISTDTQYF	TGTGCCAGCAGCGAGATTAGCACAGATACGCAGTATTTT	-	TRBV7-9	TRBJ2-3	-
CSVESGREETQYF	TGCAGCGTTGAGAGCGGGAGGGAAGAGACCCAGTACTTC	few	TRBV29-1	TRBJ2-5	TRBD2
CSARITGSYNSPLHF	TGCAGTGCTAGAATAACAGGATCCTATAATTCACCCCTCCACTTT	-	TRBV20-1	TRBJ1-6	-
CASSVGPIRTGELFF	TGTGCCAGCAGCGTAGGACCAATCCGGACCGGGGAGCTGTTTTTT	few	TRBV9	TRBJ2-2	-
CASSSQSGTSNTDTQYF	TGTGCCAGCAGCTCCCAGTCGGGGACTAGCAACACAGATACGCAGTATTTT	few	TRBV13	TRBJ2-3	TRBD2
CASSLSRGSPLHF	TGTGCCAGCAGTCTCTCGAGAGGTTCACCCCTCCACTTT	-	TRBV27	TRBJ1-6	-
CASSLGRGPDNEQFF	TGTGCCAGCAGCTTGGGGAGGGGGCCCGACAATGAGCAGTTCTTC	-	TRBV5-5	TRBJ2-1	-
CASSPPTRGLSYNEQFF	TGTGCCAGCTCACCACCTACGAGGGGCCTTTCCTACAATGAGCAGTTCTTC	many	TRBV18	TRBJ2-1	-
CASSYRGLGGYTF	TGTGCCAGCAGCTATAGGGGTTTAGGTGGCTACACCTTC	many	TRBV11-2	TRBJ1-2	-
CSVERPSGYGYTF	TGCAGCGTTGAACGTCCCAGTGGCTATGGCTACACCTTC	-	TRBV29-1	TRBJ1-2	-
CSARGLRFGLGNEQFF	TGCAGTGCTAGGGGCCTTCGCTTTGGCCTAGGCAATGAGCAGTTCTTC	few	TRBV20-1	TRBJ2-1	-